This T cell receptor beta chain was retrieved from a study of cytomegalovirus exposure and HLA in healthy donors. Study overall: Counted in an early data release were approximately 85 million unique TCRs from HLA-typed donors.

This clone appeared a few times. CDR3 size: 11 residues. Germline V gene data show CDR1 as LGHNA and CDR2 as YSLEER. V shed 7 bases and J shed 7 bases, with 10 bases lying between them. The PCR was carried out with 60 Vbeta primers and 13 Jbeta primers. Measured with immunoSEQ multiplex PCR; TCRdb has only the in-frame clones, and not every one. The top ten clones hold more than 0.7% of a sample with over 150,000 clones, around nine tenths of them seen once. Material for sequencing was PBMCs. The sequence was obtained from a young woman in good health and CMV-seronegative. This chain connects TRBV4-3 to TRBJ1-1, with D hard to call. CDR3 sequence (DNA): TGCGCCAGCAACGACGGGAGTGAAGCTTTCTTT. Translated: CASNDGSEAFF.